This TCR beta chain was documented in a study of T-cell memory formation after mild COVID-19. Background on the study: Largely, TCR clusters stayed within a single donor. Study-wide results and limits: Memory from before infection featured some responding clones, which suggests cross-reactive memory joined. While clones contracting from day 15 to 85 were balanced between CD4 and CD8, later expanders leaned CD4+.

5'RACE with constant-segment primers built TCRalpha and TCRbeta cDNA libraries with UMIs. One entry per CDR3 protein, called by TCRdb with MiXCR from the 5' RACE reads. Seen here are 250,000 to 300,000 distinct CDR3 sequences, around 15% observed once, and the top ten hold more than 20%. Notes on this clonotype: No antigen is known for it.

The CDR3 has 15 residues. Germline assignment: CDR1 KGHSH and CDR2 LQKENI. The ends were cut back, 4 bases at V and 7 bases at J, with 17 bases in the middle. The chain has TRBV18 and TRBJ2-4; tentatively, D is TRBD1 (5 bases). Sequencing was performed on PBMCs or a T cell subset sorted from them (not recorded which). The receptor comes from a man aged 18 to 30 who had mild COVID-19 (a few samples of this study predate the infection). Cell type and time point are not known. CDR3 DNA sequence: TGTGCCAGCTCACGTCAGGCAGGACAAATGAACATTCAGTACTTC. Translation: CASSRQAGQMNIQYF.